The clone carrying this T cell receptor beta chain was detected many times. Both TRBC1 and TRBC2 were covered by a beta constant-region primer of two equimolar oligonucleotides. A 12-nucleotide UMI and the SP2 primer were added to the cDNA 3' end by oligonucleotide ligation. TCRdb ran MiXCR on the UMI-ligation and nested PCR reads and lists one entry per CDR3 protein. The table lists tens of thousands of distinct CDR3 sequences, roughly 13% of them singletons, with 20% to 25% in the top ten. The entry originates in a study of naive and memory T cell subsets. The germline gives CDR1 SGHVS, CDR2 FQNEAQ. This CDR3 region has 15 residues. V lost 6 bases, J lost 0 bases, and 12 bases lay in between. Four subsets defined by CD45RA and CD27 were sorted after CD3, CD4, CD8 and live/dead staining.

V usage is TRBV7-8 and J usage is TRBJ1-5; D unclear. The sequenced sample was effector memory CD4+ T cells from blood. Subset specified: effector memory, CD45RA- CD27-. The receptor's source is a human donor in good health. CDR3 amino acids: CASRQDRNSNQPQHF. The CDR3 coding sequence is TGTGCCAGCAGGCAGGACCGAAATAGCAATCAGCCCCAGCATTTT.